This record looks at one TCR beta chain sequence and its context. The antigen is not known. The sample originates from a study of blood T cells in healthy people across ages. Study observations and caveats: PBMCs that were unsorted prevented a conclusive naive versus antigen-experienced comparison. Diversity was estimated from one million T cells, and these estimates were considered underestimates.

V shed 7 bases and J shed 0 bases, with 10 bases lying between them. This CDR3 contains 15 residues. In germline, CDR1 is MNHEY, CDR2 SVGAGI. Alongside a J-beta primer mix, a sample-barcoded 5' primer served in a second PCR lasting about 6 to 11 cycles. TCRdb re-derived calls from the 5' RACE reads in MiXCR, one entry per CDR3 protein. The data contain 800,000 to 950,000 distinct CDR3 sequences, about 28% of them singletons. The study recruited healthy Caucasian donors from Russia who were aged about 6 to 95. Per sample, a minimum of 6.5 million PBMCs were isolated. These data were also filed under a second study, of T cells of mothers and their children.

Sequenced sample: blood. V is TRBV6-5 and J is TRBJ2-6; D is perhaps TRBD1 (6 bases). The origin of this receptor is a woman aged 40 to 50 in good health. CDR3 sequence: CASNRVGSGANVLTF. CDR3 in DNA: TGTGCCAGCAACAGGGTAGGCTCTGGGGCCAACGTCCTGACTTTC.